The 26 T cell receptor beta chains listed next were all sequenced from one sample in a study of naive and memory T cell subsets. Two oligonucleotides, mixed equimolar, formed the beta constant-region primer covering TRBC1 and TRBC2. Four rounds of PCR amplified the ligated cDNA using nested alpha and beta constant-region primers plus SP2. From the UMI-ligation and nested PCR reads, TCRdb called clonotypes with MiXCR, one entry per CDR3 protein. The sample consists of 130,000 or so distinct CDR3 sequences, over 30% of them appearing once. Sequenced input: central memory CD4+ T cells from blood. These receptors all come from a human donor in good health.

In its sample, this clonotype was seen a few times. This chain joins TRBV20-1 and TRBJ2-5; TRBD2 matches at 8 bases. The ends lost 2 bases at V and 4 bases at J; junction bases unmatched: 6. CDR3 length: 14 amino acids. Germline-derived CDR1 and CDR2 are DFQATT and SNEGSKA (reference sequence). CDR3 in DNA: TGCAGTGCTAGATTTATCCTAGCGGGAGAGACCCAGTACTTC. It codes for CSARFILAGETQYF.

This clonotype was seen a handful of times. V is TRBV5-4 and J is TRBJ2-3; the D gene is possibly TRBD1 (7 bases). The CDR3 length is 14 residues. Trimming took 0 bases from V and 5 from J, leaving 10 bases between them. Germline values: CDR1 SGHNT, CDR2 YYREEE (reference sequence). The CDR3 region has the DNA TGTGCCAGCAGCTTGGGACAGGGAGGAGATACGCAGTATTTT. Translated, it gives CASSLGQGGDTQYF.

The chain carries TRBV27 and TRBJ2-1; 9 nucleotides line up with TRBD2. The CDR3 runs 15 residues. Trimming cost V 5 bases and J 4 bases; bases outside gene matches: 6. Germline values: CDR1 MNHEY, CDR2 SMNVEV (reference sequence). CDR3: CASSLSTSGYNEQFF. DNA of the CDR3: TGTGCCAGCAGTCTGTCGACTAGCGGATACAATGAGCAGTTCTTC.

This chain joins TRBV6-5 and TRBJ2-4; D is unclear. The CDR3 is 13 residues long. Trimming cost V 8 bases and J 0 bases, with 8 bases left between them. Germline V gene lookup returns CDR1 MNHEY and CDR2 SVGAGI. The CDR3 DNA is TGTGCCAGCCAACGATTAGCCAAAAACATTCAGTACTTC. Amino acids: CASQRLAKNIQYF.

This clonotype has more than one count but fewer than ten. V and J are TRBV6-2 or TRBV6-3 and TRBJ1-1; D is ambiguous. The CDR3 runs 11 residues. Germline V gene lookup returns CDR1 MNHEY and CDR2 SVGEGT. Trimming took off 0 bases at V and 5 bases at J, with 1 base between the two ends. CDR3 region: CASSYSTEAFF. The CDR3 nucleotides read TGTGCCAGCAGTTACTCTACTGAAGCTTTCTTT.

This rearrangement joins TRBV9 to TRBJ1-1, with TRBD1 matching 12 bases. Germline-derived CDR1 and CDR2 are SGDLS and YYNGEE. With 3 bases clipped from V and 4 bases from J, the junction kept 16 bases outside the gene matches. The CDR3 consists of 19 residues. The CDR3 spells CASSGLKPGQGARGTEAFF. The CDR3 DNA reads as TGTGCCAGCAGCGGCCTTAAACCGGGACAGGGGGCGCGGGGCACTGAAGCTTTCTTT.

CDR3 bases: TGTGCCAGCAGTAACAGGGTGGTTGAGCAGTTCTTC. Protein sequence: CASSNRVVEQFF. The chain uses TRBV12-3 or TRBV12-4 and TRBJ2-1; TRBD1 is a possible D gene (6 bases). V was cut by 5 bases and J by 9 bases, with 11 bases left in between. The CDR3 runs to 12 residues.

V and J are TRBV7-9 and TRBJ1-2, with a possible D match to TRBD1 (5 bases). CDR1 and CDR2 (germline): SEHNR, FQNEAQ (reference sequence). The CDR3 spans 14 residues. V was pared by 3 bases and J by 5 bases, with 13 bases between. The CDR3: CASSLEVGGYGYTF. CDR3 DNA sequence: TGTGCCAGCAGCTTGGAGGTCGGGGGTTATGGCTACACCTTC. Looking up the rest from reference TRBV7-9 and TRBJ1-2 gives the full variable domain: DTGVSQNPRHKITKRGQNVTFRCDPISEHNRLYWYRQTLGQGPEFLTYFQNEAQLEKSRLLSDRFSAERPKGSFSTLEIQRTEQGDSAMYLCASSLEVGGYGYTFGSGTRLTVV.

This clonotype was seen more than once but under ten times. The V and J genes are TRBV29-1 and TRBJ1-2; TRBD1 agrees at 7 bases. Per the germline V gene, CDR1 is SQVTM and CDR2 is ANQGSEA. V dropped 7 bases and J dropped 4; count of bases not matched to a gene: 12. CDR3 length equals 14 residues. The CDR3 coding sequence is TGCAGCGCGGTAGGCAGGGGGATTGGCTATGGCTACACCTTC. This encodes CSAVGRGIGYGYTF.

The rearrangement uses TRBV27 and TRBJ2-7; 11 nucleotides agree with TRBD2. Germline V gives CDR1 MNHEY, CDR2 SMNVEV (reference sequence). The V gene end was trimmed by 6 bases and the J gene end by 6 bases; junction bases not matched to a gene: 4. This CDR3 contains 13 residues. For the CDR3, the DNA is TGTGCCAGCAGCGAACTAGCGGGAGCCGAGCAGTACTTC. This sequence encodes CASSELAGAEQYF.

This clonotype appeared once. The rearrangement links TRBV12-3 or TRBV12-4 to TRBJ2-1, with 9 bases identical to TRBD2. CDR3 size: 14 residues. With V trimmed by 3 bases and J by 6 bases, 3 bases remained unmatched. CDR3 protein: CASSFSSGSNEQFF. In DNA form, the CDR3 reads TGTGCCAGCAGTTTTAGTAGCGGGAGCAATGAGCAGTTCTTC.

This clonotype was seen more than once but under ten times. This chain joins TRBV3-1 and TRBJ2-1, with 11 bases matching TRBD1. V was clipped by 2 bases and J by 8 bases; unmatched bases: 5. Germline V gives CDR1 LGHDT, CDR2 YNNKEL (reference sequence). The CDR3 runs 15 residues. The CDR3 region has the DNA TGTGCCAGCAGCCAACCCGGGACAGGGGGAGATGAGCAGTTCTTC. Translation gives CASSQPGTGGDEQFF.

In its sample, this clonotype was seen a few times. The rearrangement joins TRBV7-6 to TRBJ2-1; D assignment may be TRBD1 or TRBD2 (5 bases each). The CDR3 totals 18 residues. Germline-derived CDR1 and CDR2 are SGHVS and FNYEAQ. Trimming stripped 7 bases from V and 1 base from J, with 23 bases between. Here the CDR3 DNA reads TGTGCCAGCACCCCCTCTAGGGACGGGGCCCTTTCCTACAATGAGCAGTTCTTC. As protein: CASTPSRDGALSYNEQFF.

This clonotype turned up a few times. The chain has TRBV14 and TRBJ2-7; TRBD1 is a possible D gene (6 bases). Trimming shortened V by 0 bases and J by 2 bases, and 11 bases separated the two germline ends. Germline CDR1 reads SGHDN; CDR2 reads FVKESK. The length of the CDR3 is 15 residues. Here the CDR3 DNA reads TGTGCCAGCAGCCAAGAGGACAGCCGTACCTACGAGCAGTACTTC. Residues: CASSQEDSRTYEQYF.

This clonotype was recorded once. V is TRBV5-1 and J is TRBJ2-1; D unclear. Germline CDR1 is SGHRS and CDR2 is YFSETQ. This CDR3 spans 15 amino acids. The germline V and J ends were trimmed by 4 bases and 8 bases, with 19 bases remaining between them. CDR3 nucleotide sequence: TGCGCCAGCAGCCTCTCCGGTCCCCCTTTAGATGAGCAGTTCTTC. Its protein is CASSLSGPPLDEQFF.

In this sample, this clonotype turned up a few times. The V gene is TRBV10-3, the J gene TRBJ2-2, with D tentatively TRBD2 (5 bases). The CDR3 extends over 17 amino acids. Trimming shortened V by 0 bases and J by 3 bases, and 14 bases separated the two germline ends. CDR1 is ENHRY, CDR2 SYGVKD, per germline. In DNA form, the CDR3 reads TGTGCCATCAGTGAGTCTCAGACTATTCGCGACACCGGGGAGCTGTTTTTT. Translation gives CAISESQTIRDTGELFF.

The chain recombines TRBV5-5 with TRBJ2-6; D remains ambiguous. Germline V gives CDR1 SGHKS, CDR2 YYEKEE (reference sequence). Trimming pared 0 bases from V and 4 bases from J, leaving 8 bases between. The CDR3 contains 15 residues. CDR3 nucleotides: TGTGCCAGCAGCTTGGATGGGTACGGGGCCAACGTCCTGACTTTC. Protein product: CASSLDGYGANVLTF.

The rearrangement uses TRBV12-3 or TRBV12-4 and TRBJ1-1; D is undetermined. The CDR3 totals 11 residues. The ends were cut back, 7 bases at V and 0 bases at J, with 3 bases in the middle. CDR3 sequence reads: CASTLNTEAFF. The CDR3 DNA sequence: TGTGCCAGCACCCTGAACACTGAAGCTTTCTTT.

J is TRBJ2-1 and V is TRBV27; 9 bases map to TRBD2. V gave up 7 bases and J gave up 9 bases; unmatched junction bases: 19. The CDR3 loop spans 17 amino acids. Germline CDR1 and CDR2: MNHEY and SMNVEV (reference sequence). The CDR3 coding sequence is TGTGCCAGCACCCAATTGGGACGGTTAGCGGGAGCCGGTGAGCAGTTCTTC. Its translation: CASTQLGRLAGAGEQFF.

DNA for the CDR3: TGTGCCAGCAGTGGCAGGGGGTTGGTCTACGAGCAGTACTTC. This sequence encodes CASSGRGLVYEQYF. V usage is TRBV6-5 and J usage is TRBJ2-7; 7 bases fit TRBD1. Germline V gene data show CDR1 as MNHEY and CDR2 as SVGAGI. This CDR3 spans 14 amino acids. Losses at the gene ends were 5 bases for V and 3 bases for J; bases not matched to a gene: 7.

This clonotype was observed a few times. The V gene is TRBV25-1, the J gene TRBJ1-1; no reliable D call. Germline lookup yields CDR1 MGHDK and CDR2 SYGVNS. Trimming took off 1 base at V and 8 bases at J, with 11 bases between the two ends. The CDR3 is 13 amino acids. The CDR3, as DNA: TGTGCCAGCAGTGAATTGGGGAGAGGGGAAGCTTTCTTT. This gives the protein CASSELGRGEAFF.

CDR3 nucleotide sequence: TGTGCCAGCAGCTTACGGCAGGGCGCTAGCGGGAGGCAAGAGACCCAGTACTTC. Translating gives CASSLRQGASGRQETQYF. The V and J genes are TRBV7-2 and TRBJ2-5, with 11 bases matching TRBD2. In germline, CDR1 is SGHTA, CDR2 FQGNSA. The CDR3 covers 18 residues. The V segment lost 2 bases and the J segment 2 bases; nucleotides outside the gene matches: 10.

J is TRBJ2-1 and V is TRBV2; TRBD1 might be the D (6 bases). The germline V gene has CDR1 SNHLY and CDR2 FYNNEI. The CDR3 spans 12 residues. Trimming shortened V by 7 bases and J by 6 bases, and 10 bases separated the two germline ends. Written as DNA, the CDR3 is TGTGCCAGCATGGGCAGGGGCAATGAGCAGTTCTTC. This gives the protein CASMGRGNEQFF.

The table lists this clonotype with a few counts. The chain uses TRBV11-2 and TRBJ2-3; TRBD2 matches 10 bases. Germline CDR1 SGHAT, CDR2 FQNNGV. V trimming: 5 bases; J trimming: 1 base; junction bases outside the gene matches: 15. The CDR3 is 19 amino acids. The CDR3: CASSPGLAAAAKRTDTQYF. CDR3 nucleotides: TGTGCCAGCAGCCCAGGACTAGCGGCAGCCGCGAAACGCACAGATACGCAGTATTTT.

This clonotype was seen repeatedly, ten times or more. The gene calls are TRBV20-1 and TRBJ2-1; no clear D. Germline CDR1 DFQATT, CDR2 SNEGSKA (reference sequence). There are 14 residues in the CDR3. V was clipped by 4 bases and J by 0 bases, with 10 bases between them. CDR3 residues: CSATRPSSYNEQFF. In DNA, the CDR3 is TGCAGTGCTACCCGGCCCAGCTCCTACAATGAGCAGTTCTTC.

The chain combines TRBV29-1 with TRBJ1-3; D is unresolved. Trimming cost V 7 bases and J 2 bases, with 6 bases left between them. The germline CDR1 and CDR2 sequences are SQVTM and ANQGSEA. There are 11 residues in the CDR3. CDR3: CSARAGNTIYF. The CDR3 coding sequence is TGCAGCGCAAGAGCTGGAAACACCATATATTTT.